Presented here are 28 T cell receptor beta chains from one specimen sequenced in a study of regulatory T cells in long-lasting Graves disease (dated by TCRdb to the early 2020s). Library generation was performed with multiplex PCR. Data came from an Illumina HiSeq 4000. iRepertoire HTBI primers and Arm-PCR amplification of CDR3 regions were used to construct TCR beta libraries. TCRdb reanalyzed the raw reads on its own, using fastp at Q25 for trimming and MiXCR for clone calling, and kept in-frame beta chains. CDR3 protein sequences are deduplicated, and each keeps its most common genes and DNA. This sample is represented by some 450,000 distinct CDR3 sequences; about a sixth of them were singletons. In total, the top ten clones hold approximately 11% of the sample. This sample's time point label indicates: newly diagnosed GD, antithyroid drugs for less than 3 months. For both TCR sequencing and RNA sequencing, RNA was extracted from PBMCs using TRIzol.

The same data also went into a second study, on T cells in Graves' hyperthyroidism and ophthalmopathy.

Sequencing used peripheral blood mononuclear cells (PBMCs), obtained at new diagnosis, from a patient treated with antithyroid drugs. These receptors were collected from a woman in her 30s with Graves disease. Donor details come from another sample of the same person, matched by shared clones.

This clonotype was picked up many times. The chain is built from TRBV29-1 and TRBJ1-1; D is unresolved. V was pared by 5 bases and J by 4 bases, with 5 bases between. The germline gives CDR1 SQVTM, CDR2 ANQGSEA. This CDR3 spans 10 amino acids. Here the CDR3 reads CSVSGTEAFF. DNA for the CDR3: TGCAGCGTTTCTGGCACTGAAGCTTTCTTT. Full variable domain (rest looked up from reference TRBV29-1 and TRBJ1-1): SAVISQKPSRDICQRGTSLTIQCQVDSQVTMMFWYRQQPGQSLTLIATANQGSEATYESGFVIDKFPISRPNLTFSTLTVSNMSPEDSSIYLCSVSGTEAFFGQGTRLTVV.

The chain recombines TRBV5-1 with TRBJ1-2; 7 bases map to TRBD1. Germline V CDR1 and CDR2: SGHRS, YFSETQ. The V and J ends lost 0 bases and 7 bases, in that order; junction bases with no gene match: 6. CDR3 length: 14 amino acids. CDR3 DNA: TGCGCCAGCAGCTTGGGACAGGGACGGAGTGGCTACACCTTC. Amino acids: CASSLGQGRSGYTF.

This clonotype was counted a few times. The rearrangement joins TRBV5-1 to TRBJ2-1, with 8 bases fitting TRBD2. With V trimmed by 0 bases and J by 6 bases, 8 bases remained unmatched. CDR1 and CDR2 from the germline V gene are SGHRS and YFSETQ. The CDR3 consists of 16 residues. CDR3 coding DNA: TGCGCCAGCAGCTTGGCCGGGACTAGTCGCCCCAATGAGCAGTTCTTC. As protein: CASSLAGTSRPNEQFF.

This clonotype came up many times. The junction and the germline gene differ at one end; a read error may be behind it. The J gene is TRBJ1-4, the V gene TRBV6-5; D unresolved. The CDR3 contains 13 residues. Germline CDR1 and CDR2: MNHEY and SVGAGI. The CDR3 protein is CASSYSSSEELFF. The CDR3 DNA sequence: TGTGCCAGCAGTTACTCGAGTAGTGAAGAACTGTTTTTT.

This clonotype has a count of ten or more. The chain employs TRBV6-1 and TRBJ2-7, with 8 bases that match TRBD1. The germline gives CDR1 MNHNS, CDR2 SASEGT. CDR3 length: 13 residues. The V segment lost 4 bases and the J segment 4 bases; nucleotides outside the gene matches: 3. DNA for the CDR3: TGTGCCAGCAGTGGGACAGGGACGTACGAGCAGTACTTC. This translates into CASSGTGTYEQYF.

This clonotype was observed a handful of times. The V gene is TRBV15, the J gene TRBJ1-3; D remains unclear. From germline, CDR1 is LNHNV and CDR2 YYDKDF (reference sequence). V was shortened by 10 bases and J by 5 bases, with 15 bases between the two germline ends. This CDR3 has 13 amino acids. CDR3 sequence (DNA): TGTGCCATCCGACCTGATAGTCGAAACACCATATATTTT. Amino acid sequence: CAIRPDSRNTIYF.

This clonotype was observed a handful of times. The junction shows a germline mismatch at one end, possibly a read error. This chain uses TRBV27 with TRBJ2-7; D possibly corresponds to TRBD1 (5 bases). The length of the CDR3 is 13 residues. From germline, CDR1 is MNHEY and CDR2 SMNVEV (reference sequence). CDR3 amino acids: CAGSLRGYYEQYF. CDR3 sequence (DNA): TGTGCCGGCAGTTTAAGGGGCTACTACGAGCAGTACTTC.

This clonotype has only a few counts. With a much larger clone just one base away, this may be a read error. This sequence joins TRBV3-1 and TRBJ2-7; D gene ambiguous. Trimming shortened V by 2 bases and J by 6 bases, and 14 bases separated the two germline ends. The length of the CDR3 is 14 residues. Germline CDR1 is LGHDT and CDR2 is YNNKEL (reference sequence). CDR3 coding DNA: TGTGCCAGCAGCCAAACGGGCCCCCGGGCCGAGCAGTACTTC. The encoded protein is CASSQTGPRAEQYF.

The chain uses TRBV27 and TRBJ2-3; TRBD2 aligns across 10 bases. The CDR3 extends over 15 amino acids. Germline lookup yields CDR1 MNHEY and CDR2 SMNVEV (reference sequence). J gave up 0 bases and V 8 bases, and 5 bases lay outside the gene matches. The CDR3 sequence: CASYGLADSTDTQYF. CDR3 DNA: TGTGCCAGCTACGGACTAGCGGATAGCACAGATACGCAGTATTTT.

The sample holds a few counts of this clonotype. The rearrangement links TRBV6-5 to TRBJ2-3; D might be TRBD2 (7 bases). The CDR3 totals 16 residues. With 1 base removed from V and 0 bases from J, the gap between germline ends came to 11 bases. Germline CDR1 MNHEY, CDR2 SVGAGI. CDR3 sequence: CASSYLGGASTDTQYF. Here the CDR3 DNA reads TGTGCCAGCAGTTACTTAGGGGGGGCGAGCACAGATACGCAGTATTTT.

This clonotype was recorded a few times. This chain uses TRBV6-5 with TRBJ2-4, with 11 nucleotides matching TRBD2. The V segment lost 2 bases and the J segment 4 bases; nucleotides outside the gene matches: 10. The CDR3 loop spans 18 amino acids. Germline lookup yields CDR1 MNHEY and CDR2 SVGAGI. The CDR3, as DNA: TGTGCCAGCAGTTACCCCCTCGGGACTAGCGGATCTAAAAACATTCAGTACTTC. Residues: CASSYPLGTSGSKNIQYF.

This clonotype was seen only a few times. The chain uses TRBV6-1 and TRBJ1-1, with 8 bases matching TRBD1. Germline trimming cut 5 bases from V and 1 base from J; bases unmatched to any gene: 6. Germline lookup yields CDR1 MNHNS and CDR2 SASEGT. CDR3 size: 15 residues. CDR3 nucleotides: TGTGCCAGCAGTAAACAGGGGGGGGGGAACACTGAAGCTTTCTTT. It encodes CASSKQGGGNTEAFF.

This clonotype was detected ten times or more. The V call is TRBV2, the J call TRBJ1-5, with D possibly being TRBD1 (5 bases). The CDR3 has 15 residues. Germline-derived CDR1 and CDR2 are SNHLY and FYNNEI. Trimming shortened V by 5 bases and J by 0 bases, and 11 bases separated the two germline ends. The CDR3: CASSSRGDSNQPQHF. The CDR3 nucleotides are TGTGCCAGCAGTTCGAGGGGCGATAGCAATCAGCCCCAGCATTTT.

This clonotype was detected many times. The chain employs TRBV27 and TRBJ1-2; 7 nucleotides match TRBD1. CDR3 length: 14 amino acids. The J segment lost 4 bases and the V segment lost 5 bases, leaving 7 bases of the junction unmatched. CDR1 is MNHEY, CDR2 SMNVEV, per germline (reference sequence). The CDR3 DNA sequence: TGTGCCAGCAGTCAACGGACAGGTTCCTATGGCTACACCTTC. Its protein product is CASSQRTGSYGYTF.

The chain is built from TRBV6-5 and TRBJ2-5; D is unclear. The CDR3 is made up of 14 amino acids. Trimming removed 0 bases from V and 2 bases from J, with 7 bases in between. Germline CDR1 is MNHEY and CDR2 is SVGAGI. The CDR3 region has the DNA TGTGCCAGCAGTTACTCATCCGAACAAGAGACCCAGTACTTC. This gives the protein CASSYSSEQETQYF.

This clonotype appeared many times. The genes are TRBV27 and TRBJ2-3; D could derive from TRBD1 or TRBD2 (6 bases each). The CDR3 is 17 residues long. Germline-derived CDR1 and CDR2 are MNHEY and SMNVEV (reference sequence). The V end lost 5 bases, the J end lost 8 bases, and 26 bases lay between the germline ends. CDR3 sequence (DNA): TGTGCCAGCAGTCCGGCTCCAGGGGTCCTTTTCGGGGGTACGCAGTATTTT. Protein: CASSPAPGVLFGGTQYF.

This clonotype was seen ten or more times. J is TRBJ2-1 and V is TRBV6-2 or TRBV6-3; 8 nucleotides line up with TRBD2. After removal of 5 bases from V and 0 bases from J, the junction contained 9 bases not matched to a gene. Germline-derived CDR1 and CDR2 are MNHEY and SVGEGT. The CDR3 covers 17 residues. In DNA form, the CDR3 reads TGTGCCAGCAGTGAGTTAAGCGGGAGTAGCTCCTACAATGAGCAGTTCTTC. This encodes CASSELSGSSSYNEQFF.

Many counts were recorded for this clonotype. The chain combines TRBV7-9 with TRBJ2-3, with D unclear. This CDR3 is built from 14 residues. CDR1 is SEHNR and CDR2 is FQNEAQ in the germline V gene (reference sequence). The V end lost 2 bases, the J end lost 0 bases, and 6 bases lay between the germline ends. This CDR3 is CASSLLLSTDTQYF. The CDR3 coding sequence is TGTGCCAGCAGCTTATTACTAAGCACAGATACGCAGTATTTT.

The chain carries TRBV3-1 and TRBJ2-7; a weak D match, TRBD1 (6 bases). Per the germline V gene, CDR1 is LGHDT and CDR2 is YNNKEL (reference sequence). The CDR3 consists of 13 residues. Trimming removed 6 bases at V and 1 base at J, with 10 bases between. The CDR3 nucleotides are TGTGCCAGCAGAATGACAGGATCCTACGAGCAGTACTTC. This codes for CASRMTGSYEQYF.

The chain is built from TRBV3-1 and TRBJ2-7, with D perhaps TRBD2 (5 bases). Germline V gives CDR1 LGHDT, CDR2 YNNKEL (reference sequence). This CDR3 comprises 15 residues. V was shortened by 4 bases and J by 4 bases, with 17 bases between the two germline ends. The CDR3 bases are TGTGCCAGCAGCCCAGCCGCCAGCGGTTCGTACGAGCAGTACTTC. This translates into CASSPAASGSYEQYF.

The chain joins TRBV27 to TRBJ2-2; the D gene could be TRBD1 or TRBD2 (6 bases each). Looked up from germline, CDR1 is MNHEY and CDR2 is SMNVEV (reference sequence). This CDR3 comprises 14 residues. The V end was cut by 7 bases, the J end by 6 bases, with 15 bases between. CDR3 sequence (DNA): TGTGCCAGCACCAGTGGGGGGCAGCCCGGGGAGCTGTTTTTT. Protein sequence: CASTSGGQPGELFF.

The V gene is TRBV13, the J gene TRBJ2-2; perhaps TRBD1 as D (5 bases). Germline-derived CDR1 and CDR2 are PRHDT and FYEKMQ (reference sequence). The CDR3 sequence is 14 residues long. V lost 6 bases to trimming and J lost 5 bases, with 13 bases between them. As DNA, the CDR3 is TGTGCCAGCAGTCCCAAGGGGTTGACCGGGGAGCTGTTTTTT. Its protein product is CASSPKGLTGELFF.

Ten or more counts support this clonotype. This chain uses TRBV6-5 with TRBJ2-7; TRBD1 matches at 8 bases. Per the germline V gene, CDR1 is MNHEY and CDR2 is SVGAGI. V lost 4 bases, J lost 4 bases, and 12 bases stayed unmatched. The CDR3 covers 16 residues. The CDR3 DNA follows: TGTGCCAGCAGTTCCCCGGGGACAGGATTATCATACGAGCAGTACTTC. Its protein is CASSSPGTGLSYEQYF.

At least ten counts were recorded for this clonotype. The chain recombines TRBV20-1 with TRBJ2-7; maybe TRBD2 (5 bases). Germline CDR1 DFQATT, CDR2 SNEGSKA (reference sequence). CDR3 length equals 14 residues. V was shortened by 3 bases and J by 0 bases, with 12 bases between the two germline ends. This CDR3 reads CSASRAGNSYEQYF. The CDR3 bases are TGCAGTGCTAGTCGGGCGGGCAACTCCTACGAGCAGTACTTC.

This clonotype was seen ten or more times. This chain links TRBV12-5 with TRBJ1-1; 8 nucleotides agree with TRBD1. CDR3 size: 19 residues. The trim removed 1 base at V and 0 bases at J, leaving 13 bases unmatched. CDR1 and CDR2 from the germline V gene are LGHNT and FRNRAP. The CDR3 here is CASGLAVSAGQGLNTEAFF. In DNA, the CDR3 is TGTGCTAGTGGTTTGGCCGTCTCGGCCGGACAGGGCTTGAACACTGAAGCTTTCTTT.

This clonotype was observed a handful of times. CDR3 protein: CAISAKTETYGYTF. CDR3 bases: TGTGCCATCAGTGCGAAGACAGAGACCTATGGCTACACCTTC. The J gene is TRBJ1-2, the V gene TRBV10-3; possible D gene TRBD1, 5 bases. CDR3 size: 14 residues. The germline CDR1 and CDR2 sequences are ENHRY and SYGVKD. Trimming took off 4 bases at V and 4 bases at J, with 13 bases between the two ends.

J is TRBJ2-3 and V is TRBV28; D gene uncertain. In germline, CDR1 is MDHEN, CDR2 SYDVKM. The length of the CDR3 is 16 residues. Trimming cost V 7 bases and J 1 base, with 18 bases left between them. The CDR3 sequence: CASTRRWRARTDTQYF. CDR3 DNA: TGTGCCAGCACCCGTCGGTGGCGCGCGCGCACAGATACGCAGTATTTT.

The chain combines TRBV3-2 with TRBJ2-7. TRBV3-2 is flagged as a pseudogene. This CDR3 has 14 amino acids. For the CDR3, the DNA is TGTGCCACCTTCAGCGACCTCACGGAGTACGAGCAGTACTTC. Translated: CATFSDLTEYEQYF.